The present T cell receptor (beta chain) was sequenced within a study of T-cell memory formation after mild COVID-19. The CDR3 extends over 14 amino acids. V lost 4 bases to trimming and J lost 2 bases, with 13 bases between them. Germline CDR1 is SGHRS and CDR2 is YFSETQ. Via MiXCR, TCRdb re-called the 5' RACE reads, giving one row per CDR3 protein. The sample consists of about 320,000 distinct CDR3 sequences, over 11% of them appearing once. Study-level findings and limits: CD8+ contracting clones occupied EMRA, while CD4+ ones occupied mainly CM and EM. Nothing confirmed that second-wave clones peaking on day 37 were specific for SARS-CoV-2. Some SARS-CoV-2-responding clones were already detected in memory before infection.

This clonotype was seen only a few times. The antigen is undetermined. This sequence was found in a man aged 18-30 years who had mild COVID-19 (a few samples of this study predate the infection). Cell type and time point are not known. Input material: PBMCs or a T cell subset sorted from them (not recorded which). The chain carries TRBV5-1 and TRBJ2-7; unclear D gene. This CDR3 is CASSKRTEPYEQYF. The DNA for the CDR3 is TGCGCCAGCAGCAAGAGGACCGAACCCTACGAGCAGTACTTC.